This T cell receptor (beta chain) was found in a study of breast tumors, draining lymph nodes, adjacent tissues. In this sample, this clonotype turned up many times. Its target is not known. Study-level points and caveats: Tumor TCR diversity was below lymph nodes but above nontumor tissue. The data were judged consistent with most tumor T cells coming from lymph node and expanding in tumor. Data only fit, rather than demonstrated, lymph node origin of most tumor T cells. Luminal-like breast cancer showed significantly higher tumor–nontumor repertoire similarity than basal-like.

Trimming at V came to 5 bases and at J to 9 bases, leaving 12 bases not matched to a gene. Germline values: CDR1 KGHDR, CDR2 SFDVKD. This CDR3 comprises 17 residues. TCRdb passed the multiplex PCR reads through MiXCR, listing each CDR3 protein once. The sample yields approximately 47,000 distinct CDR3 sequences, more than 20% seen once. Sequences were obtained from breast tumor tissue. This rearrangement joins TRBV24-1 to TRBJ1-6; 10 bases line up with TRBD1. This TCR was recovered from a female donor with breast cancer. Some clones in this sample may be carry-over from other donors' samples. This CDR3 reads CATSVRGGGQGISPLHF. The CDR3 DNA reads TGTGCCACCAGTGTTCGGGGAGGGGGACAGGGGATTTCACCCCTCCACTTT.